This T cell receptor (beta chain) was profiled in a study of radiotherapy plus CTLA-4 blockade in lung cancer. Across the study: Objective responses were documented in around 19% of patients, with disease control in approximately 32%.

TCRdb's table, derived via immunoSEQ multiplex PCR, lists solely in-frame clones and lacks some. The sample shows 40,000 to 60,000 clones, 80% to 90% of them seen only once. Points on this clone: Its specificity is not known.

From germline, CDR1 is MDHEN and CDR2 SYDVKM. This CDR3 spans 14 amino acids. V gave up 5 bases and J gave up 1 base, with 10 bases separating them. Study-wide points: TCR clones of tumor origin grew in blood after radiotherapy plus ipilimumab.

The sequencing used peripheral blood, collected from a patient treated with radiotherapy plus ipilimumab. This receptor was taken from a human donor with non-small cell lung cancer that progressed on radiotherapy plus ipilimumab. Some clones in this sample may be carry-over from other donors' samples. The rearrangement uses TRBV28 and TRBJ2-3; possibly TRBD1 for D (5 bases). CDR3 protein: CASSRTYRTDTQYF. CDR3 sequence (DNA): TGTGCCAGCAGTAGGACATACCGCACAGATACGCAGTATTTT. The variable domain in full, with the rest retrieved from reference TRBV28 and TRBJ2-3, is DVKVTQSSRYLVKRTGEKVFLECVQDMDHENMFWYRQDPGLGLRLIYFSYDVKMKEKGDIPEGYSVSREKKERFSLILESASTNQTSMYLCASSRTYRTDTQYFGPGTRLTVL.